These T cell receptor beta chains were read from a single sample in a study of T cells of healthy individuals. Each CDR3 protein gets one entry after TCRdb re-called the 5' RACE reads with MiXCR. The sample shows about 96,000 distinct CDR3 sequences, roughly 15% of them seen only once. The receptors come from a human donor in good health. Both conserved end residues are part of each CDR3. The order of the fields is clone size, J gene, D gene, V gene, CDR3 protein, CDR3 DNA. D genes are given only for firm matches. Some rows mark clone size as missing; the rest say once, few, many or name a class of expanded clone.

clone size: many
J gene: TRBJ1-1
D gene: TRBD1
V gene: TRBV29-1
CDR3 protein: CSVGQGLGEAFF
CDR3 DNA: TGCAGCGTTGGACAGGGGTTGGGTGAAGCTTTCTTT

clone size: -
J gene: TRBJ2-3
D gene: TRBD1
V gene: TRBV29-1
CDR3 protein: CSVLQGAEDTQYF
CDR3 DNA: TGCAGCGTACTACAGGGGGCTGAGGATACGCAGTATTTT

clone size: -
J gene: TRBJ2-7
D gene: TRBD2
V gene: TRBV3-1
CDR3 protein: CASSQGLADGQYF
CDR3 DNA: TGTGCCAGCAGCCAAGGACTAGCGGACGGGCAGTACTTC

clone size: -
J gene: TRBJ2-7
D gene: TRBD1
V gene: TRBV6-2/TRBV6-3
CDR3 protein: CATKDGQGAIYEQYF
CDR3 DNA: TGTGCCACCAAAGACGGACAGGGGGCTATCTACGAGCAGTACTTC

clone size: many
J gene: TRBJ2-1
D gene: -
V gene: TRBV6-5
CDR3 protein: CATTRGNEQFF
CDR3 DNA: TGTGCCACCACTCGAGGGAATGAGCAGTTCTTC

clone size: -
J gene: TRBJ2-7
D gene: TRBD1
V gene: TRBV15
CDR3 protein: CATSSTGVPYEQYF
CDR3 DNA: TGTGCCACCAGCTCTACAGGGGTTCCTTACGAGCAGTACTTC

clone size: few
J gene: TRBJ2-7
D gene: TRBD1
V gene: TRBV29-1
CDR3 protein: CSVGFIRDRGDEQYF
CDR3 DNA: TGCAGCGTGGGTTTTATTCGGGACAGGGGGGACGAGCAGTACTTC

clone size: -
J gene: TRBJ2-2
D gene: -
V gene: TRBV6-5
CDR3 protein: CASRPRTNTGELFF
CDR3 DNA: TGTGCCAGCAGACCACGGACGAACACCGGGGAGCTGTTTTTT

clone size: many
J gene: TRBJ1-2
D gene: TRBD1
V gene: TRBV7-2
CDR3 protein: CASSLLGQGFGYTF
CDR3 DNA: TGTGCCAGCAGCTTACTCGGACAGGGGTTTGGCTACACCTTC

clone size: -
J gene: TRBJ2-1
D gene: TRBD2
V gene: TRBV20-1
CDR3 protein: CSPWASGRALGYEQFF
CDR3 DNA: TGCAGCCCTTGGGCTAGCGGGAGGGCCCTGGGCTATGAGCAGTTCTTC

clone size: -
J gene: TRBJ1-4
D gene: -
V gene: TRBV7-9
CDR3 protein: CASSLSKVGTGQATNEKLFF
CDR3 DNA: TGTGCCAGCAGCTTAAGTAAGGTTGGCACCGGTCAGGCAACTAATGAAAAACTGTTTTTT

clone size: many
J gene: TRBJ1-1
D gene: -
V gene: TRBV7-9
CDR3 protein: CASSLGEVQAFF
CDR3 DNA: TGTGCCAGCAGCTTAGGCGAGGTGCAAGCTTTCTTT

clone size: few
J gene: TRBJ2-7
D gene: TRBD1
V gene: TRBV18
CDR3 protein: CASSPGTGDTEQYF
CDR3 DNA: TGTGCCAGCTCACCAGGGACAGGGGATACCGAGCAGTACTTC

clone size: many
J gene: TRBJ2-1
D gene: TRBD2
V gene: TRBV6-6
CDR3 protein: CASTPVAGGKNEQFF
CDR3 DNA: TGTGCCAGCACACCCGTAGCGGGAGGAAAAAATGAGCAGTTCTTC

clone size: -
J gene: TRBJ1-4
D gene: -
V gene: TRBV20-1
CDR3 protein: CSARKRTAPNEKLFF
CDR3 DNA: TGCAGTGCTAGAAAAAGGACAGCTCCTAATGAAAAACTGTTTTTT

clone size: many
J gene: TRBJ2-7
D gene: -
V gene: TRBV13
CDR3 protein: CASSLGRRDYEQYF
CDR3 DNA: TGTGCCAGCAGCTTAGGCCGGAGGGACTACGAGCAGTACTTC